This is a list of T cell receptor beta chains from one sample in a study of shared clonotypes between healthy human individuals. The method was immunoSEQ multiplex PCR; TCRdb's version includes in-frame clones alone and lacks a portion of them. The data show about 600,000 clones, 98% seen once. Material for sequencing was naive CD8+ T cells sorted from blood. Receptors originate from a man younger than 45 in good health. CDR3s include the opening cysteine and the closing phenylalanine or tryptophan. Fields, in order: CDR3 DNA, CDR3 protein, V gene, D gene, clone size, J gene. The D gene is left open where the match is weak. Clone size is given for some rows only: seen once, a few or many times, or a class if the clone is expanded.

CDR3nt: TGTGCCAGCAGCTTGTCCGTGATAGCGGATTTCTACGAGCAGTACTTC
CDR3aa: CASSLSVIADFYEQYF
v_gene: TRBV5-5
d_gene: -
abundance: -
j_gene: TRBJ2-7

CDR3nt: TGTGCCAGCAGCAACCGACAGGGAAAGGAGACCCAGTACTTC
CDR3aa: CASSNRQGKETQYF
v_gene: TRBV13
d_gene: TRBD1
abundance: -
j_gene: TRBJ2-5

CDR3nt: TGTGCCAGCAGCTCACAGGGTTTAAACTATGGCTACACCTTC
CDR3aa: CASSSQGLNYGYTF
v_gene: TRBV28
d_gene: -
abundance: -
j_gene: TRBJ1-2

CDR3nt: TGTGCCAGCAGCCTGCAGGGTGAAGAGACCCAGTACTTC
CDR3aa: CASSLQGEETQYF
v_gene: TRBV5-4
d_gene: -
abundance: -
j_gene: TRBJ2-5

CDR3nt: TGTGCCAGCAGCTTGGGTCCAGGAGGGTACGAGCAGTACTTC
CDR3aa: CASSLGPGGYEQYF
v_gene: TRBV5-6
d_gene: -
abundance: -
j_gene: TRBJ2-7

CDR3nt: TGTGCCAGCAGCGTGGGGAAAGGGGCCTACAATGAGCAGTTCTTC
CDR3aa: CASSVGKGAYNEQFF
v_gene: TRBV9
d_gene: -
abundance: -
j_gene: TRBJ2-1

CDR3nt: TGTGCCAGCAGATCTGACTGGACAGGGATCAATGAGCAGTTCTTC
CDR3aa: CASRSDWTGINEQFF
v_gene: TRBV6-6
d_gene: TRBD1
abundance: -
j_gene: TRBJ2-1

CDR3nt: TGTGCCAGCAGCTTAGGGACTAGCGGGAGCACCGGGGAGCTGTTTTTT
CDR3aa: CASSLGTSGSTGELFF
v_gene: TRBV11-3
d_gene: TRBD2
abundance: once
j_gene: TRBJ2-2

CDR3nt: TGTGCCAGCAGCATAGCGGGAGGGCCTTATTCGACCGGGGAGCTGTTTTTT
CDR3aa: CASSIAGGPYSTGELFF
v_gene: TRBV7-9
d_gene: TRBD2
abundance: -
j_gene: TRBJ2-2

CDR3nt: TGTGCCAGCAGCGTAGGTGGGACAGGGGACTACGAGCAGTACTTC
CDR3aa: CASSVGGTGDYEQYF
v_gene: TRBV9
d_gene: TRBD1
abundance: -
j_gene: TRBJ2-7

CDR3nt: TGCGCCAGCAGCTTGACGGACAGCCCCTACGAGCAGTACTTC
CDR3aa: CASSLTDSPYEQYF
v_gene: TRBV5-1
d_gene: -
abundance: -
j_gene: TRBJ2-7

CDR3nt: TGTGCCAGCAGTTCCTACGTGGGACAGGGGGCGAATCAGCCCCAGCATTTT
CDR3aa: CASSSYVGQGANQPQHF
v_gene: TRBV28
d_gene: TRBD1
abundance: -
j_gene: TRBJ1-5

CDR3nt: TGTGCCACCAGCGGTCTAGCGGGAGCAACCACAGATACGCAGTATTTT
CDR3aa: CATSGLAGATTDTQYF
v_gene: TRBV15
d_gene: TRBD2
abundance: -
j_gene: TRBJ2-3

CDR3nt: TGTGCCAGCAGCCACCCTGGCAGAGAAACCTCTTACAATGAGCAGTTCTTC
CDR3aa: CASSHPGRETSYNEQFF
v_gene: TRBV7-9
d_gene: -
abundance: -
j_gene: TRBJ2-1

CDR3nt: TGTGCCAGCAGCGAGCCCTCGACAGGGGAAGGCGAGCAGTACTTC
CDR3aa: CASSEPSTGEGEQYF
v_gene: TRBV9
d_gene: TRBD1
abundance: once
j_gene: TRBJ2-7

CDR3nt: TGCGCCAGCAGCTTGGCCCCGACAGGGGGAACCGGGGAGCTGTTTTTT
CDR3aa: CASSLAPTGGTGELFF
v_gene: TRBV5-1
d_gene: TRBD1
abundance: -
j_gene: TRBJ2-2

CDR3nt: TGTGCCAGCAGCTTAAATAGAGCTACCAGGGCTCATGAGCAGTTCTTC
CDR3aa: CASSLNRATRAHEQFF
v_gene: TRBV7-9
d_gene: -
abundance: once
j_gene: TRBJ2-1

CDR3nt: TGTGCCAGCACCCTTTATACGACAGTTGGCACAGATACGCAGTATTTT
CDR3aa: CASTLYTTVGTDTQYF
v_gene: TRBV7-8
d_gene: -
abundance: -
j_gene: TRBJ2-3

CDR3nt: TGCGCCAGCAGCCAAGGCTGGGGCACTGAAGCTTTCTTT
CDR3aa: CASSQGWGTEAFF
v_gene: TRBV4-1
d_gene: -
abundance: -
j_gene: TRBJ1-1

CDR3nt: TGTGCCAGCAGCCCAGACGGGACTAGCGGGATGTATAACGAGCAGTACTTC
CDR3aa: CASSPDGTSGMYNEQYF
v_gene: TRBV7-6
d_gene: TRBD2
abundance: -
j_gene: TRBJ2-7

CDR3nt: TGTGCTGCTGGGACTAGCAGGTACAATGAGCAGTTCTTC
CDR3aa: CAAGTSRYNEQFF
v_gene: TRBV27
d_gene: TRBD2
abundance: -
j_gene: TRBJ2-1

CDR3nt: TGTGCCAGCAGCTTATTCGGAGAGGGGGGGAGAACCACAGATACGCAGTATTTT
CDR3aa: CASSLFGEGGRTTDTQYF
v_gene: TRBV7-8
d_gene: -
abundance: once
j_gene: TRBJ2-3

CDR3nt: TGCAGCGTTGGGGGACTAGCGGACACAGATACGCAGTATTTT
CDR3aa: CSVGGLADTDTQYF
v_gene: TRBV29-1
d_gene: TRBD2
abundance: -
j_gene: TRBJ2-3

CDR3nt: TGTGCCAGCAGCCAGACGCTAGCGGGAGAAGAGACCCAGTACTTC
CDR3aa: CASSQTLAGEETQYF
v_gene: TRBV7-9
d_gene: TRBD2
abundance: -
j_gene: TRBJ2-5

CDR3nt: TGTGCCAGCAGTGAAGCGACCCGATGGGTCAGAAAGAACACTGAAGCTTTCTTT
CDR3aa: CASSEATRWVRKNTEAFF
v_gene: TRBV6-1
d_gene: -
abundance: -
j_gene: TRBJ1-1

CDR3nt: TGTGCCAGCAGTGAATGGACATATTCTGGAAACACCATATATTTT
CDR3aa: CASSEWTYSGNTIYF
v_gene: TRBV6-1
d_gene: -
abundance: -
j_gene: TRBJ1-3

CDR3nt: TGCGCCAGCAGTGAGTCTGGGGTCTGGGCTGAAGCTTTCTTT
CDR3aa: CASSESGVWAEAFF
v_gene: TRBV10-1
d_gene: -
abundance: once
j_gene: TRBJ1-1

CDR3nt: TGTGCCAGCAGCTTAGAGGCAGGGGGTTTAGAGACCCAGTACTTC
CDR3aa: CASSLEAGGLETQYF
v_gene: TRBV7-7
d_gene: TRBD1
abundance: -
j_gene: TRBJ2-5

CDR3nt: TGTGCCAGCAGCCACGAGGGGACAGGGGTCCATGAGCAGTTCTTC
CDR3aa: CASSHEGTGVHEQFF
v_gene: TRBV7-9
d_gene: TRBD1
abundance: once
j_gene: TRBJ2-1

CDR3nt: TGTGCCAGCAGCGATCCCCTGGGGCAGGGGGCTTCCTACGAGCAGTACTTC
CDR3aa: CASSDPLGQGASYEQYF
v_gene: TRBV7-8
d_gene: TRBD1
abundance: -
j_gene: TRBJ2-7

CDR3nt: TGTGCCAGCAGCCCTTCGGGCCCAGGCGGGGGTGGCTACACCTTC
CDR3aa: CASSPSGPGGGGYTF
v_gene: TRBV9
d_gene: -
abundance: -
j_gene: TRBJ1-2

CDR3nt: TGCGCCAGCAGCCATCCCACCGACCGAGTACAGGAGAAGGAGCAGTTCTTC
CDR3aa: CASSHPTDRVQEKEQFF
v_gene: TRBV4-3
d_gene: -
abundance: -
j_gene: TRBJ2-1

CDR3nt: TGTGCCAGCAGTGGGACAGTTTGGGGGTTCGACGAGCAGTACTTC
CDR3aa: CASSGTVWGFDEQYF
v_gene: TRBV6-1
d_gene: -
abundance: -
j_gene: TRBJ2-7

CDR3nt: TGTGCCAGCAGCTTAGACCGGACTACCCAAGAGACCCAGTACTTC
CDR3aa: CASSLDRTTQETQYF
v_gene: TRBV7-9
d_gene: -
abundance: -
j_gene: TRBJ2-5

CDR3nt: TGTGCCAGCAGTTTATCGCAGGGAGATAACTACAATGAGCAGTTCTTC
CDR3aa: CASSLSQGDNYNEQFF
v_gene: TRBV27
d_gene: -
abundance: -
j_gene: TRBJ2-1

CDR3nt: TGTGCCAGCAGCCCCCGAGGAAGCGGGATACCCCAAGAGACCCAGTACTTC
CDR3aa: CASSPRGSGIPQETQYF
v_gene: TRBV4-2
d_gene: TRBD2
abundance: -
j_gene: TRBJ2-5

CDR3nt: TGTGCCACTCTACCAGACACTCCAGATACGCAGTATTTT
CDR3aa: CATLPDTPDTQYF
v_gene: TRBV7-9
d_gene: -
abundance: once
j_gene: TRBJ2-3

CDR3nt: TGTGCCAGCAGAGGTCGGGAGCAGTACTTC
CDR3aa: CASRGREQYF
v_gene: TRBV27
d_gene: -
abundance: -
j_gene: TRBJ2-7

CDR3nt: TGTGCCTGGAGTGTACCCGATGGGGTCTACACTGAAGCTTTCTTT
CDR3aa: CAWSVPDGVYTEAFF
v_gene: TRBV30
d_gene: -
abundance: -
j_gene: TRBJ1-1

CDR3nt: TGTGCCAGCAGCTTGGGTAGCGGCTACCCCTACGAGCAGTACTTC
CDR3aa: CASSLGSGYPYEQYF
v_gene: TRBV7-8
d_gene: -
abundance: -
j_gene: TRBJ2-7

CDR3nt: TGTGCCATCAAACTAGCGGGAAGCTCCTACGAGCAGTACTTC
CDR3aa: CAIKLAGSSYEQYF
v_gene: TRBV10-3
d_gene: TRBD2
abundance: -
j_gene: TRBJ2-7